The sequence of this TCR beta chain was determined in a study of regulatory T cells in long-lasting Graves disease. Regarding the study as a whole: Clonotypes that were public and shared totalled a few thousand in persistent patients versus around 1,000 in new patients. TRBV28 was favored in persistent disease, as were TRBJ1-2 and TRBJ2-5.

V lost 2 bases and J 3 bases, leaving 10 bases between the germline ends. The CDR3 totals 13 residues. CDR1 and CDR2 (germline): GTSNPN, SVGIG (reference sequence). Time point described: newly diagnosed GD, antithyroid drugs for less than 3 months. Extracted RNA from PBMCs served as the source of the TCR library. Assembly of TCR beta libraries relied on iRepertoire HTBI primers together with Arm-PCR of CDR3 regions. In the original analysis: From all samples, identification returned 14 TRBJ and approximately 62 TRBV segments. One entry per CDR3 protein results from TCRdb running MiXCR on the multiplex PCR reads. What appears here as the V and J calls and clone size reflects TCRdb's work, not the paper's. Of under 800,000 distinct CDR3 sequences in the sample, 16% were seen once. There are many counts of this clonotype. The target antigen is unknown. A further study also used this sample, focusing on T cells in Graves' hyperthyroidism and ophthalmopathy. That report notes: Patients aged 18 to 65 had newly diagnosed hyperthyroidism that had lasted under 2 months.

This TCR derives from a woman aged 25 to 39 with Graves disease. The chain has TRBV30 and TRBJ1-2; a possible D gene is TRBD1 (5 bases). The sample consisted of peripheral blood mononuclear cells (PBMCs), taken at new diagnosis, from a patient treated with antithyroid drugs. The chain's CDR3 is CAWSQDSHYGYTF. In nucleotides, the CDR3 is TGTGCCTGGAGTCAAGACAGCCACTATGGCTACACCTTC.